The 27 T cell receptor beta chains presented below share a single source sample, sequenced in a study of CD8 T cells in ankylosing spondylitis. Using its own MiXCR run on the 5' RACE reads, TCRdb lists one record per CDR3 protein. Among 200,000 to 250,000 distinct CDR3 sequences, under 35% were seen once, and the ten largest hold roughly 4.2%. Sequencing was carried out using blood, either unsorted or a sorted T cell fraction (not recorded which). Receptors were obtained from a male donor with ankylosing spondylitis or in good health (not recorded which).

The V call is TRBV28, the J call TRBJ1-3; the D is unclear. Trimming left V 4 bases short and J 0 bases short, with 10 bases between. The CDR3 loop spans 15 amino acids. Per the germline V gene, CDR1 is MDHEN and CDR2 is SYDVKM. DNA of the CDR3: TGTGCCAGCAGTTCTGGGCCAAGCTCTGGAAACACCATATATTTT. This codes for CASSSGPSSGNTIYF.

In the case of this clonotype: One end of the junction is discordant with germline, which a read error may explain. This sequence joins TRBV12-3 or TRBV12-4 and TRBJ1-1; D is undetermined. The CDR3 has 12 residues. The CDR3 sequence: CASSLVASDAFF. In DNA form, the CDR3 reads TGTGCCAGCAGTTTAGTGGCCTCTGACGCTTTCTTT.

This chain connects TRBV5-1 to TRBJ2-1; D remains ambiguous. The CDR3 spans 14 residues. Between the trimmed V and J ends, which lost 4 bases and 8 bases, there was a span of 16 bases. Looked up from germline, CDR1 is SGHRS and CDR2 is YFSETQ. In nucleotides, the CDR3 is TGCGCCAGCAGCCCCCTAGACCTATTCGATGAGCAGTTCTTC. Its translation: CASSPLDLFDEQFF.

The chain has TRBV14 and TRBJ2-7; no definite D call. The germline gives CDR1 SGHDN, CDR2 FVKESK. The CDR3 runs 16 residues. V was cut by 1 base and J by 1 base, with 14 bases left in between. The CDR3 here is CASSQGASFISYEQYF. The CDR3 DNA is TGTGCCAGCAGCCAAGGGGCCAGCTTCATATCCTACGAGCAGTACTTC.

This clonotype was seen only a few times. The rearrangement joins TRBV10-1 to TRBJ2-5; no clear D. V was pared by 0 bases and J by 3 bases, with 8 bases between. The germline CDR1 and CDR2 sequences are WNHNN and SYGVQD (reference sequence). The CDR3 is made up of 14 amino acids. CDR3 coding DNA: TGCGCCAGCAGTGAGTCGAGCCCTGAAGAGACCCAGTACTTC. Translation: CASSESSPEETQYF.

V and J are TRBV20-1 and TRBJ2-7, with D uncertain. From germline, CDR1 is DFQATT and CDR2 SNEGSKA (reference sequence). CDR3 length: 11 residues. Trimming left V 3 bases short and J 6 bases short, with 9 bases between. The CDR3 is CSARYGREQYF. The CDR3 nucleotides read TGCAGTGCTAGGTACGGTCGCGAGCAGTACTTC.

This chain joins TRBV6-1 and TRBJ2-5; D call uncertain. This CDR3 region has 14 residues. Germline V lookup: CDR1 MNHNS, CDR2 SASEGT. The V and J ends lost 7 bases and 3 bases respectively, with 15 bases between them. The CDR3 loop is CASTRQDREETQYF. In nucleotides, the CDR3 is TGTGCCAGCACCAGGCAGGACCGGGAAGAGACCCAGTACTTC.

In this sample, this clonotype turned up a few times. This rearrangement joins TRBV29-1 to TRBJ2-3, with a possible D match to TRBD2 (5 bases). Trimming took 7 bases from V and 5 from J, leaving 7 bases between them. Germline assignment: CDR1 SQVTM and CDR2 ANQGSEA. This CDR3 comprises 10 residues. CDR3 in DNA: TGCAGCGCCGGGGAAGATACGCAGTATTTT. Its protein product is CSAGEDTQYF.

The CDR3 DNA sequence: TGTGCCAGCAGTGAAGACAGTCAGGCCGGGCAGCCCCAGCATTTT. Amino acids: CASSEDSQAGQPQHF. V usage is TRBV2 and J usage is TRBJ1-5; D gene unclear. The CDR3 is made up of 15 amino acids. CDR1 and CDR2 (germline): SNHLY, FYNNEI. Trimming pared 1 base from V and 7 bases from J, leaving 14 bases between.

The chain joins TRBV9 to TRBJ2-1, with 12 bases matching TRBD2. Trimming cost V 4 bases and J 4 bases; bases outside gene matches: 6. This CDR3 has 16 amino acids. From germline, CDR1 is SGDLS and CDR2 YYNGEE. CDR3 protein: CASSYAGLAGYNEQFF. The CDR3 DNA is TGTGCCAGCAGCTATGCGGGACTAGCGGGTTACAATGAGCAGTTCTTC.

This chain joins TRBV20-1 and TRBJ2-2, with D perhaps TRBD1 or TRBD2 (5 bases each). Trimming took 0 bases from V and 6 from J, leaving 14 bases between them. This CDR3 contains 15 residues. Germline V gene sequence: CDR1 DFQATT, CDR2 SNEGSKA (reference sequence). Here the CDR3 reads CSARDTGPSSGELFF. The CDR3, as DNA: TGCAGTGCTAGAGATACGGGACCCTCATCCGGGGAGCTGTTTTTT.

This clonotype was seen at least ten times. J is TRBJ2-3 and V is TRBV20-1, with 10 bases that match TRBD2. Germline lookup yields CDR1 DFQATT and CDR2 SNEGSKA (reference sequence). The ends lost 5 bases at V and 7 bases at J; junction bases unmatched: 9. The CDR3 length is 14 residues. DNA for the CDR3: TGCAGTGCTCTACTAGCGGGAAGCCCCCATACGCAGTATTTT. Protein sequence: CSALLAGSPHTQYF.

The chain combines TRBV20-1 with TRBJ2-3, with no clear D. The CDR3 covers 13 residues. Trimming stripped 4 bases from V and 1 base from J, with 9 bases between. Germline V CDR1 and CDR2: DFQATT, SNEGSKA (reference sequence). The CDR3: CSAKVGRTDTQYF. CDR3 sequence (DNA): TGCAGTGCTAAAGTAGGCCGCACAGATACGCAGTATTTT.

This clonotype turned up a few times. The chain couples TRBV20-1 to TRBJ1-1; the D gene is possibly TRBD1 (5 bases). Germline V CDR1 and CDR2: DFQATT, SNEGSKA (reference sequence). The CDR3 consists of 14 residues. Trimming removed 5 bases from V and 0 bases from J, with 13 bases in between. The CDR3 nucleotides read TGCAGTGCTCCCTTGAGGGACCTGAACACTGAAGCTTTCTTT. The encoded protein is CSAPLRDLNTEAFF.

This clonotype has just one count. The rearrangement links TRBV6-5 to TRBJ2-6, with 8 bases that match TRBD1. Germline V gene sequence: CDR1 MNHEY, CDR2 SVGAGI. V trimming: 1 base; J trimming: 3 bases; junction bases outside the gene matches: 5. The CDR3 runs to 17 residues. The CDR3 DNA reads TGTGCCAGCAGTTACTGGGCAGGGGGCAGTGGGGCCAACGTCCTGACTTTC. It codes for CASSYWAGGSGANVLTF.

The rearrangement links TRBV5-5 to TRBJ2-1, with 7 bases identical to TRBD2. The CDR3 length is 13 residues. With V trimmed by 3 bases and J by 6 bases, 3 bases remained unmatched. Germline V gene sequence: CDR1 SGHKS, CDR2 YYEKEE (reference sequence). CDR3 in DNA: TGTGCCAGCAGCTGGGGAGGGAGCAATGAGCAGTTCTTC. Protein product: CASSWGGSNEQFF.

V and J are TRBV24-1 and TRBJ1-2; possible D gene TRBD1, 6 bases. The CDR3 runs 14 residues. Trimming removed 4 bases from V and 8 bases from J, with 16 bases in between. Germline V gene data show CDR1 as KGHDR and CDR2 as SFDVKD. CDR3 nucleotide sequence: TGTGCCACCAGTGACCCAAGGGCAGGGGTCGGCTACACCTTC. It is translated as CATSDPRAGVGYTF.

The genes are TRBV11-2 and TRBJ2-3, with 12 bases matching TRBD2. Germline assignment: CDR1 SGHAT and CDR2 FQNNGV. The CDR3 extends over 16 amino acids. J gave up 2 bases and V 5 bases, and 5 bases lay outside the gene matches. The CDR3: CASSLLAGGYTDTQYF. The CDR3 DNA reads as TGTGCCAGCAGCCTACTAGCGGGGGGATACACAGATACGCAGTATTTT.

This clonotype was observed a handful of times. The gene calls are TRBV5-1 and TRBJ2-1; TRBD2 is a possible D gene (6 bases). Per germline, CDR1 SGHRS and CDR2 YFSETQ. This CDR3 is built from 15 residues. V lost 4 bases and J lost 0, with 11 bases in between. The DNA for the CDR3 is TGCGCCAGCAGCCGTACCGGGAGCTCCTACAATGAGCAGTTCTTC. Protein product: CASSRTGSSYNEQFF.

Here the CDR3 DNA reads TGTGCCAGCAGCTTGTGGAGGGAAGGTAGCAATGAGCAGTTCTTC. It codes for CASSLWREGSNEQFF. The V call is TRBV5-5, the J call TRBJ2-1, with D perhaps TRBD2 (6 bases). V shed 1 base and J shed 6 bases, with 14 bases lying between them. The CDR3 has 15 residues. CDR1 is SGHKS, CDR2 YYEKEE, per germline (reference sequence).

J is TRBJ2-7 and V is TRBV6-2 or TRBV6-3; D is unresolved. Trimming pared 5 bases from V and 4 bases from J, leaving 9 bases between. This CDR3 contains 12 residues. Germline-derived CDR1 and CDR2 are MNHEY and SVGEGT. The CDR3 loop is CASSPFEYEQYF. For the CDR3, the DNA is TGTGCCAGCAGTCCCTTCGAGTACGAGCAGTACTTC.

The chain links TRBV9 to TRBJ2-5, with TRBD1 identical over 9 bases. Germline CDR1 SGDLS, CDR2 YYNGEE. The CDR3 sequence is 16 residues long. The V and J ends lost 2 bases and 4 bases, in that order; junction bases with no gene match: 9. CDR3 in DNA: TGTGCCAGCAGCGTGGACCCGACAGGGGGAGGAGAGACCCAGTACTTC. Translating gives CASSVDPTGGGETQYF.

In nucleotides, the CDR3 is TGTGCCAGCAGCCAAGCCTGGGGGAGCGAGCAGTACTTC. Translation gives CASSQAWGSEQYF. The V gene is TRBV3-1, the J gene TRBJ2-7, with D perhaps TRBD1 or TRBD2 (5 bases each). CDR1 and CDR2 from the germline V gene are LGHDT and YNNKEL (reference sequence). Trimming took off 1 base at V and 6 bases at J, with 10 bases between the two ends. The CDR3 runs to 13 residues.

The chain uses TRBV6-5 and TRBJ2-3, with a tentative D call TRBD1 (5 bases). Trimming stripped 2 bases from V and 6 bases from J, with 9 bases between. The germline CDR1 and CDR2 sequences are MNHEY and SVGAGI. The CDR3 runs to 13 residues. The CDR3 DNA follows: TGTGCCAGCAGTTACGGGGCAGCGGATACGCAGTATTTT. Translation: CASSYGAADTQYF.

V usage is TRBV5-5 and J usage is TRBJ2-1; 9 bases are a match to TRBD2. This CDR3 has 15 amino acids. V dropped 4 bases and J dropped 5; count of bases not matched to a gene: 7. Germline CDR1 reads SGHKS; CDR2 reads YYEKEE (reference sequence). CDR3 protein: CASSPAAGGHNEQFF. In DNA, the CDR3 is TGTGCCAGCAGCCCCGCAGCGGGGGGCCACAATGAGCAGTTCTTC.

This rearrangement joins TRBV4-2 to TRBJ2-3; a possible D gene is TRBD1 (6 bases). This CDR3 is 15 amino acids long. The germline gives CDR1 LGHNA, CDR2 YNFKEQ. Trimming removed 0 bases at V and 4 bases at J, with 11 bases between. Here the CDR3 DNA reads TGTGCCAGCAGCCAAGATAGGGGGTTGTCAGATACGCAGTATTTT. It translates to CASSQDRGLSDTQYF.

This rearrangement joins TRBV3-1 to TRBJ2-7; 8 bases line up with TRBD2. The CDR3 loop spans 15 amino acids. Losses at the gene ends were 1 base for V and 7 bases for J; bases not matched to a gene: 9. The germline gives CDR1 LGHDT, CDR2 YNNKEL (reference sequence). The CDR3 sequence is CASSQGSRSGGEQYF. The CDR3 DNA is TGTGCCAGCAGCCAAGGTTCCCGTTCGGGGGGGGAGCAGTACTTC.